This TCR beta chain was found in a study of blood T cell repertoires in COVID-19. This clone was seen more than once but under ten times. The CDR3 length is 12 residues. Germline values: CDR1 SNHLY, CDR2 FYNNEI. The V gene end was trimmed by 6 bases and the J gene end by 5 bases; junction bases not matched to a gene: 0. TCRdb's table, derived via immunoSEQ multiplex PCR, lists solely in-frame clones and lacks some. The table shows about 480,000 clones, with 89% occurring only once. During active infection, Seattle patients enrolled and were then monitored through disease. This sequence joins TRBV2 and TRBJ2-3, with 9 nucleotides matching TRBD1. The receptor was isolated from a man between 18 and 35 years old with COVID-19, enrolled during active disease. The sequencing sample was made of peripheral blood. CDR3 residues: CASRDRGDTQYF. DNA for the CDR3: TGTGCCAGCAGGGACAGGGGAGATACGCAGTATTTT.